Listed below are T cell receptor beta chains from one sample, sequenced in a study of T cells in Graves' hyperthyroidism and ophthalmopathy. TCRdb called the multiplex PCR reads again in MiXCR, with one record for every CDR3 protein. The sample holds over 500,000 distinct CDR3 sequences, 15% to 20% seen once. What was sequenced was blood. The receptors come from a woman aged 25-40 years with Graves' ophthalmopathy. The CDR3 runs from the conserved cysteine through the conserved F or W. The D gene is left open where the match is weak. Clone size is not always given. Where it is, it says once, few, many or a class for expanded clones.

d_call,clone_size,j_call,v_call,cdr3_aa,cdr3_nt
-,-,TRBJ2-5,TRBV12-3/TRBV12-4,CASQTGWAETQYF,TGTGCCAGCCAGACGGGGTGGGCAGAGACCCAGTACTTC
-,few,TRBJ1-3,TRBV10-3,CAISETSNTIYF,TGTGCCATCAGTGAAACCAGTAACACCATATATTTT
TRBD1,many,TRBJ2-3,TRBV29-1,CSVGDRGPTDTQYF,TGCAGCGTTGGGGACAGGGGTCCAACAGATACGCAGTATTTT
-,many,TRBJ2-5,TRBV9,CASSVDSRDNEETQYF,TGTGCCAGCAGCGTAGACTCCCGGGACAATGAAGAGACCCAGTACTTC
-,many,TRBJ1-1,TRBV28,CASGYRVNTEAFF,TGTGCCAGCGGCTATAGGGTAAACACTGAAGCTTTCTTT
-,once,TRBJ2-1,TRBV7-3,CASSLTTRERDNEQFF,TGTGCCAGCAGCTTAACAACCCGGGAGAGGGACAATGAGCAGTTCTTC
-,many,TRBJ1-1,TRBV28,CASSHPLNTEAFF,TGTGCCAGCAGTCATCCATTGAACACTGAAGCTTTCTTT
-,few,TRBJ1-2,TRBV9,CASSVAGWGYTF,TGTGCCAGCAGCGTAGCTGGTTGGGGCTACACCTTC
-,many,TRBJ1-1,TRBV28,CASSLEMGDEAFF,TGTGCCAGCAGTTTAGAGATGGGGGACGAAGCTTTCTTT
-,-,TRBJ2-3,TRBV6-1,CASKPFSTDTQYF,TGTGCCAGCAAACCCTTCTCCACAGATACGCAGTATTTT
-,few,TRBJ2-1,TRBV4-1,CASSQGLNYNEQFF,TGCGCCAGCAGCCAAGGTCTCAACTACAATGAGCAGTTCTTC
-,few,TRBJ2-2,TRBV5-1,CASSLGLEYSGELFF,TGCGCCAGCAGCTTGGGACTAGAATATTCCGGGGAGCTGTTTTTT
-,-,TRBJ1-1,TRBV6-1,CASSHRVPTEAFF,TGTGCCAGCAGTCACAGGGTGCCCACTGAAGCTTTCTTT
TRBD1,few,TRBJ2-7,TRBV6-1,CASTQPLRTGNEQYF,TGTGCCAGCACCCAACCCCTTAGGACAGGGAACGAGCAGTACTTC
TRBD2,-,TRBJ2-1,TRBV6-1,CASSRILADYNEQFF,TGTGCCAGCAGTAGGATACTAGCGGATTACAATGAGCAGTTCTTC
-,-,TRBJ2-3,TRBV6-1,CASRPPRISTDTQYF,TGTGCCAGCAGACCCCCACGGATTAGCACAGATACGCAGTATTTT
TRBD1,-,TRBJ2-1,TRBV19,CASHPGQGRYNEQFF,TGTGCCAGCCACCCGGGACAGGGTCGGTACAATGAACAGTTCTTC
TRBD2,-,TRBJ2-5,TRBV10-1,CASSEMGLAGRETQYF,TGCGCCAGCAGTGAGATGGGACTAGCGGGGAGGGAGACCCAGTACTTC
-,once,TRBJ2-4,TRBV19,CASSIPGTKNIQYF,TGTGCCAGTAGTATACCGGGGACCAAAAACATTCAGTACTTC
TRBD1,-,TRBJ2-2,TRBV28,CASYPRDRVTSGELFF,TGTGCCAGCTACCCCCGGGACAGGGTAACCTCCGGGGAGCTGTTTTTT